The text below deals with one T cell receptor (beta chain). Treatment denoted: oral pan-JAK inhibitor, 5-10 mg twice daily. Per the germline V gene, CDR1 is SEHNR and CDR2 is FQNEAQ (reference sequence). The CDR3 runs 14 residues. The trim removed 6 bases at V and 7 bases at J, leaving 6 bases unmatched. This entry comes from a study of CD8+ T cells in alopecia areata. Sequencing templates came from extracted RNA that was reverse transcribed into cDNA. Clones were read by immunoSEQ multiplex PCR, and TCRdb kept only the in-frame ones, dropping some. The table has 150,000 to 200,000 clones, less than 70% seen once.

Here the sequenced sample was CD4+ T cells sorted from blood, taken at week 24, from a patient treated with tofacitinib. The clonotype comes from a human donor with alopecia areata. The chain links TRBV7-9 to TRBJ1-6; 7 bases line up with TRBD1. The CDR3 DNA reads TGTGCCAGCAGGATGACAGGGAGAAATTCACCCCTCCACTTT. It encodes CASRMTGRNSPLHF.